The sequence of this T cell receptor beta chain was determined in a study of blood T cell repertoires in COVID-19. V shed 0 bases, J shed 5 bases, and the junction held 9 bases outside the gene matches. Per germline, CDR1 SGDLS and CDR2 YYNGEE. This CDR3 is built from 17 residues. The protocol was immunoSEQ multiplex PCR, while the TCRdb copy is restricted to in-frame clones and leaves out a portion. Here the sample spans 140,000 to 150,000 clones, roughly 80% being singletons. This clone was recorded only once. This receptor was identified in a woman aged 45-65 years who had recovered from COVID-19. The chain uses TRBV9 and TRBJ2-3, with 10 bases aligning to TRBD2. What was sequenced was PBMCs or T cells enriched from blood (not recorded which). The CDR3 is CASSVETSGDMGDTQYF. DNA of the CDR3: TGTGCCAGCAGCGTAGAAACTAGCGGGGATATGGGAGATACGCAGTATTTT.